This TCR beta chain was recorded in a study of blood T cell repertoires in COVID-19 (dated by TCRdb to 2020 to 2021). Study-level background: Collaborator samples came from the United States, Italy and Spain and covered acute and convalescent phases of COVID-19. The material from the prospective study consisted of cDNA or gDNA derived from T cells, B-cell-depleted T cells, or PBMCs. Deeply sampled blood TCRbeta repertoires from subjects exposed to, actively infected with, or recovered from COVID-19 were included in the dataset. The repertoires were made available in a free public database intended to serve as a resource for research on the immune response to SARS-CoV-2. Samples came from the ongoing ImmuneRACE study (first 160 participants) plus 1,254 subjects from 6 global collaborators. Nearly every sample came with metadata listing a de-identified subject ID, COVID-19 status, age in years and sex. Where available, HLA class I and class II types were obtained from metadata supplied by the sample provider rather than from assay-based typing.

This clone was counted between two and nine times. Its antigen target is currently unknown. It has no much larger one-base neighbor in the sample; base qualities were not kept. Whole blood was collected in K2EDTA tubes by collaborating institutions according to the institutions' own protocols. For TCRbeta analysis, collaborators shipped samples as frozen whole blood, isolated PBMCs, or DNA extracted from either of those sample types. TCRbeta CDR3 regions were amplified from genomic DNA using the immunoSEQ Assay, a bias-controlled multiplex PCR. On the authors' methods: The number of nucleated cells in each sample was estimated by amplification of reference gene primers within the assay. To quantify the absolute abundance of each unique TCRbeta CDR3 rearrangement, sequence reads were collapsed and filtered. For each sample, productive Simpson clonality was calculated as the square root of Simpson's diversity index across productive rearrangements. TCRdb re-hosts the immuneACCESS table, in-frame sequences only. Its copies lack some clones; in the studies checked, an unresolved V gene accounts for under half of them, and the cause for the rest is not known. V and J calls and clone size are copied from that table; D and trimming were computed from the DNA. This sample gives fewer than 150,000 clones in total; 75% to 90% of them show up just once. About 13% of the sample goes to the ten largest clones.

The investigation overall reported the following: The quantity of clinical and demographic metadata differed by source and by participant and was supplied without curation.

The CDR3 runs 16 amino acids, cysteine and phenylalanine included. Only the CDR3 region is kept as DNA, spanning 48 bases read in frame from base 1. V is pared back by 4 bases and J by 0 bases, with 15 bases lying between the germline termini. In the germline V gene, CDR1 corresponds to SGHTA and CDR2 to FQGNSA. The sample consisted of peripheral blood. The clonotype was recovered from a human donor in a cohort sampled during active COVID-19. The chain couples TRBV7-2 to TRBJ1-1, with TRBD1 as a weak D call on 6 bases. DNA sequence: TGTGCCAGCAGCTCCCAGGGGCCCCCTTTGAACACTGAAGCTTTCTTT. Its amino acids are CASSSQGPPLNTEAFF.